The present TCR beta chain was sequenced within a study of beta chain features in type 1 diabetes. Whole-study context: Age, gender, cell numbers and subset yield matched between patients and controls. Over all samples combined, some 110 million sorted cells were examined. Study outcomes and limitations: Compared to healthy donors, patients appeared to have naive, central memory and Treg TCRB repertoires that were more alike. In patients and controls equally, PCR might favor templates that are shorter. In all four CD4+ subsets, TCRB CDR3 length was significantly, moderately reduced in type 1 diabetes.

On this clone: Its antigen is currently unknown.

Since all of the isolated RNA was reverse transcribed, expressed TCRB transcripts were what got sequenced. Produced via immunoSEQ multiplex PCR; TCRdb's table is partial and in-frame only. The repertoire consists of some 330,000 clones, with 10% to 15% occurring once and the leading ten covering 0.0095% to 0.012%. Sequenced sample: naive CD4+ T cells from blood. The receptor comes from a woman aged 18 to 35 with type 1 diabetes.

The CDR3 loop is CASGAPLAKNIQYF. CDR3 nucleotides: TGTGCCAGCGGAGCTCCACTAGCCAAAAACATTCAGTACTTC. The chain has TRBV25-1 and TRBJ2-4; no firm D call. Trimming removed 8 bases from V and 0 bases from J, with 11 bases in between. This CDR3 has 14 amino acids. CDR1 MGHDK and CDR2 SYGVNS come from the germline V gene.